This T cell receptor (beta chain) was found in a study of radiotherapy plus CTLA-4 blockade in lung cancer. Study at large: Disease control was achieved by 31% of patients, and objective responses by more than 15%.

This clone showed up just a few times. Its specificity is unknown. Patients had chemo-refractory metastatic non-small-cell lung cancer and received focal radiation plus CTLA-4 blockade that used ipilimumab. This table comes from immunoSEQ multiplex PCR, and its TCRdb copy is limited to in-frame clones, with some not included. Of some 71,000 clones in the sample, around 76% were seen once. Study conclusions and caveats: How blood T cell clones changed early, along with interferon-beta, reportedly forecast response best. Clones of tumor-derived TCRs expanded in blood after radiotherapy plus ipilimumab.

With 5 bases removed from V and 5 bases from J, the gap between germline ends came to 24 bases. CDR1 is SNHLY and CDR2 is FYNNEI in the germline V gene. The CDR3 is 17 amino acids. The receptor was isolated from a human donor with non-small cell lung cancer whose response to radiotherapy plus ipilimumab could not be evaluated. Some clones in this sample may be carry-over from other donors' samples. The rearrangement joins TRBV2 to TRBJ2-5, with D tentatively TRBD2 (6 bases). Sequenced here: peripheral blood, sampled from a patient treated with radiotherapy plus ipilimumab. CDR3 DNA: TGTGCCAGCAGTTCCTTTGACCGGGACTCCCCCCGGGAGACCCAGTACTTC. The encoded protein is CASSSFDRDSPRETQYF. The full variable domain, completed using reference TRBV2 and TRBJ2-5, is EPEVTQTPSHQVTQMGQEVILRCVPISNHLYFYWYRQILGQKVEFLVSFYNNEISEKSEIFDDQFSVERPDGSNFTLKIRSTKLEDSAMYFCASSSFDRDSPRETQYFGPGTRLLVL.